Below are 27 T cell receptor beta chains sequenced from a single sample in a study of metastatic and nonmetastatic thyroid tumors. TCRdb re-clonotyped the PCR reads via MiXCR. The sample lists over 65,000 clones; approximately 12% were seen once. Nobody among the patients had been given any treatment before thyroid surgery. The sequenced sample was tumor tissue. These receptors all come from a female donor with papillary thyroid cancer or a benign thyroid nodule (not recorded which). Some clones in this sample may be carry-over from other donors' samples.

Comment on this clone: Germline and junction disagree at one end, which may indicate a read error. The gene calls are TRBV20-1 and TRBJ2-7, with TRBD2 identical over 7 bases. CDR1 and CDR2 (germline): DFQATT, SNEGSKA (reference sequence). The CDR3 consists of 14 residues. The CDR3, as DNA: TGCAGTGCTGGATTAGCGGGTAGTAACTACGGGCAGTACTTC. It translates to CSAGLAGSNYGQYF.

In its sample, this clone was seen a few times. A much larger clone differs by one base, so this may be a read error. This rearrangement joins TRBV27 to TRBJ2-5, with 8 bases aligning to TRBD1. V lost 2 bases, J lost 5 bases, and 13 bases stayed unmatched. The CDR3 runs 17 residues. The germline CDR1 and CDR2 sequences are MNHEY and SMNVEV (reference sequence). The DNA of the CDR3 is TGTGCCAGCAGTTTAAGGGACAGGCTCGGGACCATGGAGACCCAGTACTTC. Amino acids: CASSLRDRLGTMETQYF.

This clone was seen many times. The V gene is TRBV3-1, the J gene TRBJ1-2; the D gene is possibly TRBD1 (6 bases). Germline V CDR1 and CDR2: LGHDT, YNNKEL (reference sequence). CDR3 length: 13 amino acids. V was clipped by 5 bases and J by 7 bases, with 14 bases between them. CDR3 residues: CASSYGGARGYTF. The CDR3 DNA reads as TGTGCCAGCAGCTACGGGGGGGCGCGTGGCTACACCTTC.

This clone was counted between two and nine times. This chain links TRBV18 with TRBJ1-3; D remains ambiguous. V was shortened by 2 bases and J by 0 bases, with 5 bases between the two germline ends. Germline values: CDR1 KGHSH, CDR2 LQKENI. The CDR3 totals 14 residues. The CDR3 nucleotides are TGTGCCAGCTCACCAGGAAGCTCTGGAAACACCATATATTTT. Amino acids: CASSPGSSGNTIYF. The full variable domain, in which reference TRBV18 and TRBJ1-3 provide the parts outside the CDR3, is NAGVMQNPRHLVRRRGQEARLRCSPMKGHSHVYWYRQLPEEGLKFMVYLQKENIIDESGMPKERFSAEFPKEGPSILRIQQVVRGDSAAYFCASSPGSSGNTIYFGEGSWLTVV.

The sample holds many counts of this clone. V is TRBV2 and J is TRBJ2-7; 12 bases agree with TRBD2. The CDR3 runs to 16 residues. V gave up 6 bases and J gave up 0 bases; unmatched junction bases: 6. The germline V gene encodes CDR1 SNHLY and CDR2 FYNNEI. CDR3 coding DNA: TGTGCCAGCAGGCCAGGACTAGCGGGGAGCTCCTACGAGCAGTACTTC. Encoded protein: CASRPGLAGSSYEQYF.

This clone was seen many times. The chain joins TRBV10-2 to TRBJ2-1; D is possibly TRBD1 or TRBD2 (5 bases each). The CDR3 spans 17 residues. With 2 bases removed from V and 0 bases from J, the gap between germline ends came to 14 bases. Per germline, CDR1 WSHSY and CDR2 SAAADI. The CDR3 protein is CASSERGGLSSYNEQFF. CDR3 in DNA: TGCGCCAGCAGTGAGAGGGGCGGGCTGTCCTCCTACAATGAGCAGTTCTTC.

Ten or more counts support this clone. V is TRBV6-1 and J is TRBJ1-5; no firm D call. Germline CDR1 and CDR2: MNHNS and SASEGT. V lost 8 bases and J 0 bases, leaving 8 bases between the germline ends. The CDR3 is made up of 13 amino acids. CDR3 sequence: CASAEYSNQPQHF. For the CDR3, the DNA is TGTGCCAGCGCAGAGTATAGCAATCAGCCCCAGCATTTT.

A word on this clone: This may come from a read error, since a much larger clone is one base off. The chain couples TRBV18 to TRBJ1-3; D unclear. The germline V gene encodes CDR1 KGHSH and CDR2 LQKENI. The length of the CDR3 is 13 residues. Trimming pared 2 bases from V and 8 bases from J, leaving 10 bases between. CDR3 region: CASSPCGGDTIYF. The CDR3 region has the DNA TGTGCCAGCTCACCATGTGGTGGGGACACCATATATTTT. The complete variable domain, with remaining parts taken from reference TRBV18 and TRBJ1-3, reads NAGVMQNPRHLVRRRGQEARLRCSPMKGHSHVYWYRQLPEEGLKFMVYLQKENIIDESGMPKERFSAEFPKEGPSILRIQQVVRGDSAAYFCASSPCGGDTIYFGEGSWLTVV.

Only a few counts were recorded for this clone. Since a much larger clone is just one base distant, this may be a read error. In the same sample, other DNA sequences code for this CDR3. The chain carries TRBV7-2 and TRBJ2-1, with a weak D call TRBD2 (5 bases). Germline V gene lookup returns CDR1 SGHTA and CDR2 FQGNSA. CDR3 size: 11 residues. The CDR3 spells CASSFGLEQFF. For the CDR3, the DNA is TGTGCCAGTAGCTTCGGACTCGAGCAGTTCTTC. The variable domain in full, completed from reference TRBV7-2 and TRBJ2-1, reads GAGVSQSPSNKVTEKGKDVELRCDPISGHTALYWYRQSLGQGLEFLIYFQGNSAPDKSGLPSDRFSAERTGGSVSTLTIQRTQQEDSAVYLCASSFGLEQFFGPGTRLTVL.

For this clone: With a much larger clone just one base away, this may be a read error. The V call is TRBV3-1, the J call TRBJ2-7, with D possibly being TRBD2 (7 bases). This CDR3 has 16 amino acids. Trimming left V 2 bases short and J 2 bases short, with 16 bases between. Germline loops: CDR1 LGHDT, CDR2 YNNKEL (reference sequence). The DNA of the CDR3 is TGTGCCAGCAGCCAAATTTCCCGGGGGGCCCCCTACGAGCAGTACTTC. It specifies CASSQISRGAPYEQYF.

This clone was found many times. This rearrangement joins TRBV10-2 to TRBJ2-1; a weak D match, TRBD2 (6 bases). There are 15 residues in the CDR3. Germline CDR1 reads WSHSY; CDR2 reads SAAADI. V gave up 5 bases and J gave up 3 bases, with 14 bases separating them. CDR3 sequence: CASSPPGASYNEQFF. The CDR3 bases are TGCGCCAGCAGTCCTCCGGGAGCGAGCTACAATGAGCAGTTCTTC.

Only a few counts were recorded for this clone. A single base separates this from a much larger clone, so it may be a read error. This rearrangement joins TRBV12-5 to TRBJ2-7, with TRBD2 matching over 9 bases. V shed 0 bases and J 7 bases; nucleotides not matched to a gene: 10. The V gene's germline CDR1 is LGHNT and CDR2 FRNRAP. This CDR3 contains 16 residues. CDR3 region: CASGLVTGTSLREQYF. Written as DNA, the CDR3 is TGTGCTAGTGGTTTGGTTACCGGGACTAGCCTTCGGGAGCAGTACTTC.

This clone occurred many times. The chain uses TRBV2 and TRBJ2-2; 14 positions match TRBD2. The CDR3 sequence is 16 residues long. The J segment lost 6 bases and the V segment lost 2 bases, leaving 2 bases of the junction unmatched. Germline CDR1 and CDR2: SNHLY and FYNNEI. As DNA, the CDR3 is TGTGCCAGCAGTGAAAGGGGACTAGCGGGAGCCGGGGAGCTGTTTTTT. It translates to CASSERGLAGAGELFF. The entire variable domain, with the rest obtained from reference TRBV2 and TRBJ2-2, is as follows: EPEVTQTPSHQVTQMGQEVILRCVPISNHLYFYWYRQILGQKVEFLVSFYNNEISEKSEIFDDQFSVERPDGSNFTLKIRSTKLEDSAMYFCASSERGLAGAGELFFGEGSRLTVL.

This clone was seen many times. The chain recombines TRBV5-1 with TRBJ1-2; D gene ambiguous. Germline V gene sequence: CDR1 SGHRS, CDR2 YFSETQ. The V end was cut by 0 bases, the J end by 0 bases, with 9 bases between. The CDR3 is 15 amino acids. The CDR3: CASSLDGTSNYGYTF. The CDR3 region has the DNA TGCGCCAGCAGCTTGGACGGCACATCTAACTATGGCTACACCTTC.

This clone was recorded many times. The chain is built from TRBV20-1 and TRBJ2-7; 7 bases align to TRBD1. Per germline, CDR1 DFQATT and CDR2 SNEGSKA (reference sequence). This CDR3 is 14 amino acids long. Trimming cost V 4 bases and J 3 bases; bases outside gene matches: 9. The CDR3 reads CSAIPPDRDYEQYF. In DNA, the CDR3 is TGCAGTGCTATTCCTCCCGACAGGGACTACGAGCAGTACTTC.

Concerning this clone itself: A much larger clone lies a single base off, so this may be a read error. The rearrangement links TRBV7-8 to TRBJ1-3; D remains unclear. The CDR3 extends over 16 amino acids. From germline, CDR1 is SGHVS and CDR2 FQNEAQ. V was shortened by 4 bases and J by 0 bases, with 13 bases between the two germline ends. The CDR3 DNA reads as TGTGCCAGCAGCTCCCCGGCATGTCTCTCTGGAAACACCATATATTTT. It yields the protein CASSSPACLSGNTIYF.

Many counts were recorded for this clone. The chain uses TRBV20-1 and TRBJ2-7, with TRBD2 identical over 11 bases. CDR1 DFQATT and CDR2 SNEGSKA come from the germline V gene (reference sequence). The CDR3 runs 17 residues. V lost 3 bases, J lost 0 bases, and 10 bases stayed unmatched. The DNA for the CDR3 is TGCAGTGCTAGTATAGCGGGAGGGCGGGATAGCTCCTACGAGCAGTACTTC. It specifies CSASIAGGRDSSYEQYF.

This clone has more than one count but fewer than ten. CDR3 bases: TGTGCCAGCAGAGGAGGGAGCTCCTACAATGAGCAGTTCTTC. Translated: CASRGGSSYNEQFF. The chain links TRBV12-3 or TRBV12-4 to TRBJ2-1, with D perhaps matching TRBD2 (6 bases). Between the trimmed V and J ends, which lost 6 bases and 0 bases, there was a span of 9 bases. The CDR3 is 14 amino acids.

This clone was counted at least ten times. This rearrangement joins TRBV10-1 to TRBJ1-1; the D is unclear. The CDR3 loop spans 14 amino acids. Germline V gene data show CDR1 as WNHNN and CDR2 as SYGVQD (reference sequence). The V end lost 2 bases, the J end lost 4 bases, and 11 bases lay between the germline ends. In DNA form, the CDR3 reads TGCGCCAGCAGTGAGGGTCGGCGGGGCACTGAAGCTTTCTTT. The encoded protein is CASSEGRRGTEAFF.

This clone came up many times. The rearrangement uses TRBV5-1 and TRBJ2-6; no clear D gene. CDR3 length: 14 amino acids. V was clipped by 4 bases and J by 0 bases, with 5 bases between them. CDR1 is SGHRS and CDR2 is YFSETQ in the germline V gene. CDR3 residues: CASSRGSGANVLTF. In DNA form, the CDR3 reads TGCGCCAGCAGCCGAGGCTCTGGGGCCAACGTCCTGACTTTC.

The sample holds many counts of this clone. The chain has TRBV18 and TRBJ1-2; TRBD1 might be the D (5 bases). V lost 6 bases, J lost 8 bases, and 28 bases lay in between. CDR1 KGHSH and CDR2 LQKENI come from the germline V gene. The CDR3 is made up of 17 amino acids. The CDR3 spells CASSLTKEGSETRGYTF. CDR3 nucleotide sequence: TGTGCCAGCTCCCTCACGAAGGAGGGGTCGGAAACTCGGGGCTACACCTTC.

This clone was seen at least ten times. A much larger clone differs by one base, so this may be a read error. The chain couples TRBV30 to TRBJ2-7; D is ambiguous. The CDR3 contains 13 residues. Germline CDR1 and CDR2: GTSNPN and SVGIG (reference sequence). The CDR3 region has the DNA TGTGCCTGGACGGACGCCGGTGGCTACGAGCGGTACTTC. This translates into CAWTDAGGYERYF.

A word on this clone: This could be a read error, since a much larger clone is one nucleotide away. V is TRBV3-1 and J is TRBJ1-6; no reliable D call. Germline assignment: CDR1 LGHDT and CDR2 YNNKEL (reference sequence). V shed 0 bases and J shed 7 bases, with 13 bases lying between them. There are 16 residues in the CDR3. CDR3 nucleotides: TGTGCCAGCAGCCAAGATATCCGGGTGTGCAATTCACCCCTCCACTTT. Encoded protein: CASSQDIRVCNSPLHF.

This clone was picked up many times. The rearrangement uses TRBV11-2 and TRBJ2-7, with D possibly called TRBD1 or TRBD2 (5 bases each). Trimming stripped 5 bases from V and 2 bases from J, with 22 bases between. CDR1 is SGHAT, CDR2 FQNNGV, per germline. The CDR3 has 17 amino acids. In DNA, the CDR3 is TGTGCCAGCAGCCCCCGCCGGACTGGGGGAACACCCTACGAGCAGTACTTC. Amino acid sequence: CASSPRRTGGTPYEQYF. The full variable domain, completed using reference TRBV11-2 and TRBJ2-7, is EAGVAQSPRYKIIEKRQSVAFWCNPISGHATLYWYQQILGQGPKLLIQFQNNGVVDDSQLPKDRFSAERLKGVDSTLKIQPAKLEDSAVYLCASSPRRTGGTPYEQYFGPGTRLTVT.

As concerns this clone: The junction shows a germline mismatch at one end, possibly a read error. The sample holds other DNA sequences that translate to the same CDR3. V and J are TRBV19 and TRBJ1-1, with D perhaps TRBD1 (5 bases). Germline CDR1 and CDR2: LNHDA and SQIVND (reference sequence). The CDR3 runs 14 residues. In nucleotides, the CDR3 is TGTGCCAGTAAGGAGGGACTCCTGAACACTGAAGCCTTCTTT. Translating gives CASKEGLLNTEAFF.

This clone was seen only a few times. The CDR3 protein is CASSLGRGRFSGNTIYF. As DNA, the CDR3 is TGTGCCAGCTCCTTGGGCAGGGGGCGCTTCTCTGGAAACACCATATATTTT. V and J are TRBV28 and TRBJ1-3; 8 bases agree with TRBD1. J gave up 0 bases and V 8 bases, and 12 bases lay outside the gene matches. This CDR3 contains 17 residues. Germline assignment: CDR1 MDHEN and CDR2 SYDVKM.

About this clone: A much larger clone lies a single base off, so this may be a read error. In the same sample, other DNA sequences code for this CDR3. This chain's CDR3 is CASSPGLAGGPQETQYF. CDR3 nucleotides: TGTGCCAGCAGCCCAGGACTAGCGGGAGGGCCTCAGGAGACCCAGTACTTC. The rearrangement links TRBV12-3 or TRBV12-4 to TRBJ2-5; TRBD2 agrees at 15 bases. The CDR3 extends over 17 amino acids. V trimming: 6 bases; J trimming: 5 bases; junction bases outside the gene matches: 10.